This record concerns one T cell receptor (beta chain) sequence. Its target is unknown. The germline V gene encodes CDR1 ENHRY and CDR2 SYGVKD. The CDR3 sequence is 18 residues long. Trimming at V came to 2 bases and at J to 2 bases, leaving 6 bases not matched to a gene. This entry is derived from a study of cytomegalovirus exposure and HLA in healthy donors. Study-wide points: In an earlier analysis, about 87% or about 30%: the productive usage of most TCR beta V segments. About 180 TCR beta chains were listed as cytomegalovirus-associated.

The primer mix had 60 Vbeta and 13 Jbeta primers. Clones were sequenced by immunoSEQ multiplex PCR, and TCRdb holds only the in-frame ones, with some missing. This table has some 130,000 clones, 65% to 85% appearing once. The chain joins TRBV10-3 to TRBJ2-2, with 12 bases fitting TRBD2. This clonotype originated in a woman aged 18 to 35 in good health and CMV-seronegative. Sequencing was done on a sample of PBMCs. CDR3 in DNA: TGTGCCATCAGTGAGAAGGCTAGCGGGAGGGCCAACACCGGGGAGCTGTTTTTT. Encoded protein: CAISEKASGRANTGELFF.